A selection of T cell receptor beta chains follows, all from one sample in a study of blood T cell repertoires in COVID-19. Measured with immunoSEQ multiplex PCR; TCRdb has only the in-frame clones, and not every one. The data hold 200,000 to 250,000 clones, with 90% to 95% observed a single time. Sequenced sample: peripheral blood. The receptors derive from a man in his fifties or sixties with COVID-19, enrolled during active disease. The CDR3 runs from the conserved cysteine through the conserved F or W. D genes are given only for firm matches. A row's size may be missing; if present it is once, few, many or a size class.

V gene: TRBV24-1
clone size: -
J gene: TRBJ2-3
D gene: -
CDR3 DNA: TGTGCCACCAGTGATTCAGCAGGGTACTTCACAGATACGCAGTATTTT
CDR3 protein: CATSDSAGYFTDTQYF

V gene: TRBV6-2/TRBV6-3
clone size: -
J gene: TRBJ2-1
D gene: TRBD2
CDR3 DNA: TGTGCCAGCAGTTACGCTGCTAGCGGGAGCCTTGAGCAGTTCTTC
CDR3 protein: CASSYAASGSLEQFF

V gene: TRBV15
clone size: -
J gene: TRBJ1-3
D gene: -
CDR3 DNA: TGTGCCACCAGCAGAGATCGAGCAGGGGCCGGAAACACCATATATTTT
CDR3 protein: CATSRDRAGAGNTIYF

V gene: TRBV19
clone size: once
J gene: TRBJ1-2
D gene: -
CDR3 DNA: TGTGCCAGTAGCCAACTCCAGGCACCTAACTATGGCTACACCTTC
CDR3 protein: CASSQLQAPNYGYTF

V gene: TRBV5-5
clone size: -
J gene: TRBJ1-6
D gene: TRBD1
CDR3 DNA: TGTGCCAGCAGCTTGGGTCCCAGGGGGCTCGATTCACCCCTCCACTTT
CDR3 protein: CASSLGPRGLDSPLHF

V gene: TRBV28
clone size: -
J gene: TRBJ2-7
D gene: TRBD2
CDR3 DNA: TGTGCCAGCAGTCCCGCGGGACTACCCTCCGCCGAGCAGTACTTC
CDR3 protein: CASSPAGLPSAEQYF

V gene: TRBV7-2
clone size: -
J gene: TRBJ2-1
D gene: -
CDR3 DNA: TGTGCCAGCAGCTCCCGGGAACTCTATGAGCAGTTCTTC
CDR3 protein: CASSSRELYEQFF

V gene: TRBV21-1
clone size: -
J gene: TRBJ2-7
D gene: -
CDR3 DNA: TGTGCCAGCAGCAAAATTATAACAGGGGGCGAGTCCTACGAGCAGTACTTC
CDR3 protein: CASSKIITGGESYEQYF

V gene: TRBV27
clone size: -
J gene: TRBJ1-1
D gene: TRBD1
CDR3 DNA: TGTGCCAGCATCCCCCCGGGACAGGGGACCACTGAAGCTTTCTTT
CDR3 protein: CASIPPGQGTTEAFF

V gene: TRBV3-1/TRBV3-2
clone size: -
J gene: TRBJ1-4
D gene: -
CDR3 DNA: TGTGCCAGCAGCCAAGCTTGGAGTACTAATGAAAAACTGTTTTTT
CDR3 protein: CASSQAWSTNEKLFF

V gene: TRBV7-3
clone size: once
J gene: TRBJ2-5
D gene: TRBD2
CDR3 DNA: TGTGCCAGCAGCCTGGGACTAGCGGTGAAAGAGACCCAGTACTTC
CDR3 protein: CASSLGLAVKETQYF

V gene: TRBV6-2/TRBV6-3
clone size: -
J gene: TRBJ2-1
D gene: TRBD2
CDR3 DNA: TGTGCCAGCAGTTACTCGAGCGGGAGCTACAATGAGCAGTTCTTC
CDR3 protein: CASSYSSGSYNEQFF

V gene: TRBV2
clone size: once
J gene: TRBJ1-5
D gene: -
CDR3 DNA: TGTGCCAGCAGCGAAAGTGGTAATGTAGCCCAGCCCCAGCATTTT
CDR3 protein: CASSESGNVAQPQHF

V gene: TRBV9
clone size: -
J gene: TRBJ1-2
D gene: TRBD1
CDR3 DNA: TGTGCCAGCAGCGTTACAGGGGGCGACTATGGCTACACCTTC
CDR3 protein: CASSVTGGDYGYTF

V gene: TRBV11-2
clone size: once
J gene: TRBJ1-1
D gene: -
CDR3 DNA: TGTGCCAGCAGCTTAGTTATAAACAGGGTCCCGAACACTGAAGCTTTCTTT
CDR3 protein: CASSLVINRVPNTEAFF

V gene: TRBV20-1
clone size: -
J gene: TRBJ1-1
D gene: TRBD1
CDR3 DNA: TGCAGTGCCAGCCGGGACAGGAAGGCTTTCTTT
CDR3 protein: CSASRDRKAFF

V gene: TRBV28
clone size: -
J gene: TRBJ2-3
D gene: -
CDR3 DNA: TGTGCCAGCAGAGAACAGCCCACAGATACGCAGTATTTT
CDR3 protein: CASREQPTDTQYF

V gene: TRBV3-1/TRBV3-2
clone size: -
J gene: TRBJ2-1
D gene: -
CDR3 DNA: TGTGCCAGCAGCCAAGTCGTAAGTAGCGGACTCCTCAATGAGCAGTTCTTC
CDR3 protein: CASSQVVSSGLLNEQFF

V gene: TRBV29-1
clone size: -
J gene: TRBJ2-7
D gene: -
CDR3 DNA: TGCAGCGTTGGTGGGGGGACCTCCTACGAGCAGTACTTC
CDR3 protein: CSVGGGTSYEQYF

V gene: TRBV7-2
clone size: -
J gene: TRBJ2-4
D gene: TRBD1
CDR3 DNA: TGTGCCAGCAGCTTAGTCACAGGGGGCGCCTCCAGCTACATTCAGTACTTC
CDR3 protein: CASSLVTGGASSYIQYF

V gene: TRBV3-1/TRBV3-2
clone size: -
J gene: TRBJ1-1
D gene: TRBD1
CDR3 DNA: TGTGCCAGCAGCCAAGACAGGACAGGGGGCAAGAACACTGAAGCTTTCTTT
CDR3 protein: CASSQDRTGGKNTEAFF

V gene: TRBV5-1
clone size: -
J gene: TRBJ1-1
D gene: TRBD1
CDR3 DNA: TGCGCCAGCAGCTCTGGGGACAGGGCTACTGAAGCTTTCTTT
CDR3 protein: CASSSGDRATEAFF

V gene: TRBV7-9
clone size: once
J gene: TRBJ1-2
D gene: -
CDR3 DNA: TGTGCCAGCAGCCGAGGGACTGAAACTAACTATGGCTACACCTTC
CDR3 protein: CASSRGTETNYGYTF

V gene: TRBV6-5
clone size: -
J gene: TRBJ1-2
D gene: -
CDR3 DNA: TGTGCCAGCAGTTACTCGGGCCGCCCAAGGGGCTACACCTTC
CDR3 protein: CASSYSGRPRGYTF

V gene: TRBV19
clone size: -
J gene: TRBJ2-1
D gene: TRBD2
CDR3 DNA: TGTGCCAGTAGTCGGACTAGATTAAATGAGCAGTTCTTC
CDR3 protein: CASSRTRLNEQFF

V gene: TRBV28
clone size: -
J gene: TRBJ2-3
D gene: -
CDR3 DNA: TGTGCCAGCAGTACGAATACAGGGCAAACCCCAGATACGCAGTATTTT
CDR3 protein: CASSTNTGQTPDTQYF

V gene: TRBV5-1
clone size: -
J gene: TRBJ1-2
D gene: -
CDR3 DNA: TGCGCCAGCAGTTCCCCGAACTATGGCTACACCTTC
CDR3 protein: CASSSPNYGYTF

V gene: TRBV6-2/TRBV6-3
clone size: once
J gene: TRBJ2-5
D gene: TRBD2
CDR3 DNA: TGTGCCAGCAGTTACCTAGCGGGAGGCCCCCAAGAGACCCAGTACTTC
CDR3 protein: CASSYLAGGPQETQYF

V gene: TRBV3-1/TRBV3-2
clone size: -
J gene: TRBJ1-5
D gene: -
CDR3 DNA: TGTGCCAGCAGCCAAGATCTTGTCAGCAATCAGCCCCAGCATTTT
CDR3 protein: CASSQDLVSNQPQHF

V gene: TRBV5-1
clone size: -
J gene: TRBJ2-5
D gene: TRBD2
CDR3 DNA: TGCGCCAGCAGCTTGTGGACCGGGACTAGCGGGCAAGAGACCCAGTACTTC
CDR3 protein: CASSLWTGTSGQETQYF

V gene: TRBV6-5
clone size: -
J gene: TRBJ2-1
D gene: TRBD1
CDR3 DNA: TGTGCCAGCAGTCCTACAGGGGGAGTCTACAATGAGCAGTTCTTC
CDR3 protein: CASSPTGGVYNEQFF

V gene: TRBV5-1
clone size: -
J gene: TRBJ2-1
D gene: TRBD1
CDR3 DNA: TGCGCCAGCAGCTTGGCCGGGACAGGGGCCGCCAATGAGCAGTTCTTC
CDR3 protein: CASSLAGTGAANEQFF

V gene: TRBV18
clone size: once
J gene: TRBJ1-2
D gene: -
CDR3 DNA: TGTGCCAGCTCACCAACGCTCAGCTATGGCTACACCTTC
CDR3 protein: CASSPTLSYGYTF

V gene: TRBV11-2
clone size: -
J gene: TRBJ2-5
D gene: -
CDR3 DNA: TGTGCCAGCAGCTTAGTTGGTCTAGGCGAGACCCAGTACTTC
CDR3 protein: CASSLVGLGETQYF

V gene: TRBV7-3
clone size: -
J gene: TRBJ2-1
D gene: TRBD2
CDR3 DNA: TGTGCCAGCAGCATTAGCGGGGACTACAATGAGCAGTTCTTC
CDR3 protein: CASSISGDYNEQFF

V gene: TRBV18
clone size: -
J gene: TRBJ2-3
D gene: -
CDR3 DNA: TGTGCCAGCTCCCCAGGGCGGGGTGGAGGACTCACAGATACGCAGTATTTT
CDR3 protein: CASSPGRGGGLTDTQYF

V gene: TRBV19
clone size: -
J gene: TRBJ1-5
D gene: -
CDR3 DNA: TGTGCCAGTAGTATAATACTGATTAGCAATCAGCCCCAGCATTTT
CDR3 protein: CASSIILISNQPQHF

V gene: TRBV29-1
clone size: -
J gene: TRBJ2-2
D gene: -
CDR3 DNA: TGCAGCGCTGGTAGACAGGACACCGGGGAGCTGTTTTTT
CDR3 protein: CSAGRQDTGELFF